This T cell receptor (beta chain) was captured in a study of shared clonotypes between healthy human individuals. As to this clone: The antigen is unknown.

The assay was run at deep level. Generated by immunoSEQ multiplex PCR, the TCRdb table keeps only in-frame clones and is missing some. This table holds under 600,000 clones, roughly 97% found once. V dropped 2 bases and J dropped 8; count of bases not matched to a gene: 10. The CDR3 is made up of 16 amino acids. CDR1 and CDR2 from the germline V gene are MRHNA and SNTAGT. Study outcomes and limitations: Owing to a small donor count, the genetic and exposure-history diversity represented was limited.

V and J are TRBV6-4 and TRBJ2-1; 9 positions match TRBD1. The TCR was taken from a woman in her 30s in good health. Source material: naive CD4+ T cells sorted from blood. As for subset: CD45RA+ positively selected. CDR3 protein: CASSDTYRGRRDEQFF. The CDR3 nucleotides are TGTGCCAGCAGTGACACCTACAGGGGGCGTAGGGATGAGCAGTTCTTC.